This T cell receptor (beta chain) originates from a study of T cells in Graves' hyperthyroidism and ophthalmopathy. This clonotype has a count of ten or more. What was amplified from RNA transcripts were TCR beta CDR3 regions. A set of HTBI primers served as the primers for a first-round RT-PCR of the TCR CDR3. TCRdb re-called the multiplex PCR reads with MiXCR, one entry per CDR3 protein. The data show 220,000 or so distinct CDR3 sequences, about 16% seen once. This CDR3 comprises 16 residues. CDR1 is KGHSH and CDR2 is LQKENI in the germline V gene. V lost 1 base and J lost 9; bases outside the gene matches: 5.

The chain uses TRBV18 and TRBJ2-3; 15 positions match TRBD2. The receptor's source is a woman younger than 30 with Graves' ophthalmopathy. Source material: blood. The CDR3 region is CASSPRGTSGRNTQYF. The CDR3 region has the DNA TGTGCCAGCTCACCACGGGGGACTAGCGGGAGGAACACGCAGTATTTT.